This TCR beta chain derives from a study of blood T cells in healthy people across ages (dated by TCRdb to the mid-2010s). As for the study more broadly: In model experiments, template switching captured roughly one uniquely barcoded TCR beta cDNA molecule for every two T cells. Age-related changes in TCR beta repertoire diversity were measured in the study by deep sequencing normalized with unique cDNA molecular identifiers. Four age groups were formed from the donors: young (average roughly 15 years), middle-aged (around 39), aged (around 68) and long-lived (less than 85). The study analyzed two additional independent replicas of 1 million unique cDNA reads from the same blood draw for two donors, one aged 18 to 29 and one aged 80 or older. Summary of the overall study and its limitations: Compared with the aged group, more naive CD4+ T cells, fewer expanded clones and increased TCR diversity were shown by the long-lived group, suggesting age selection. As age increased, observed TCR beta diversity per million T cells dropped in a roughly linear way, and a significant reduction was already evident by age 40. A strong correlation was found between observed TCR beta diversity and the percentage of naive T cells measured by flow cytometry. Because profiling used bulk unsorted PBMCs, naive and antigen-experienced compartments could not be compared conclusively. Because donor CMV infection status was unknown, age-related changes in expanded clonotypes were potentially confounded. Estimates of total diversity based on one million sequenced T cells were considered lower bounds and underestimates.

For this clonotype: Its antigen is not yet known. There are no base qualities to consult, and no much larger clone falls within one base.

The CDR3 runs 15 amino acids, cysteine and phenylalanine included. Of all the DNA, just the CDR3 is kept, 45 bases in frame from base 1. After removal of 1 base from V and 0 bases from J, the junction retains 3 bases not matched to a gene. Based on the germline V gene, the CDR1 and CDR2 sequences are SQVTM and ANQGSEA. The approximately 39 donors, aged about 6 to 100 years, were systemically healthy Caucasian individuals from Russia. About 9.1 milliliters of peripheral blood were collected from each donor into EDTA-treated Vacutainer tubes. PBMCs were isolated by Ficoll-Paque density-gradient centrifugation, with at least 7 million obtained per sample. Total RNA was extracted from PBMCs with Trizol reagent, with at least 5 micrograms obtained per sample. The percentages of naive CD45RAhigh/CD27high T cells were determined by flow cytometry on a PBMC aliquot from every donor. Library prep was done by 5' RACE. Sequencing instrument: Illumina HiSeq 2500. A second PCR of roughly 7 to 12 cycles was performed with a sample-barcoded 5' primer and a J-beta primer mix. Each TCR beta cDNA molecule received a unique molecular identifier from a template-switch 5' adaptor carrying 12 random nucleotides. Each sample yielded at least 2.5 million CDR3-containing paired-end reads. The Mint cDNA synthesis kit, primed by a TRBC-specific oligonucleotide, was used to synthesize first-strand cDNA from all RNA. After uracil-DNA glycosylase treatment, a first 18-cycle PCR used universal primers M1SS and BC2_uni_R on all cDNA. The original methods were these. For normalization, 1 million high-quality reads, each with a distinct molecular identifier, were randomly selected from each sample. Reads with shared molecular identifiers were discarded instead of being binned into consensus sequences. MiTCR, with a Q25 quality threshold and the strictest error-elimination algorithm, was used for CDR3 identification, clonotype clustering and error correction. A nonparametric unseen species model using Euler transformation provided a lower-bound estimate of total TCR beta diversity. TCRdb cleaned the public reads at Q25 with fastp, built clones with MiXCR and kept in-frame beta chains. Entries that share a CDR3 protein sequence are merged under the most common genes and DNA. The V and J calls were not made by the authors but by TCRdb's processing. The sample records around 780,000 distinct CDR3 sequences, around 24% of which are singletons. 2.5% to 3.5% of the sample comes from the top ten.

A further study also used this sample, focusing on T cells of mothers and their children. The second paper further reports: Donors were nine systemically healthy Caucasian individuals: three mothers and their six children. cDNA synthesis used all of the extracted RNA, with roughly 1.5 ug of RNA in each 15 ul reaction. Sample barcodes and 2-4 random nucleotides were added via the M1S primer in the second PCR. More than 8 million TCR beta CDR3 reads were obtained from each mother, and roughly 3 million reads were obtained from each child. Thymic selection similarly shapes TCR recombination output in related and unrelated pairs, with minor effect from inherited differences. Normalized repertoire overlap was always found to be slightly, but never significantly, higher in related mother-child pairs than in unrelated mother-child pairs. No persistent microchimeric T cell clones were found, with a detection sensitivity of approximately 94 clones per million clonotypes. The study used deep NGS to compare TCR beta repertoires of mothers and children, seeking features distinguishing related mother-child pairs from unrelated individuals. On average, the children were approximately 11 +/- 4 years old, while the mothers were about 37 +/- 4 years old. After adapter ligation with NEBNext reagents, the libraries were sequenced on Illumina HiSeq 2000 with 100+100 nt paired-end reads. To avoid cross-contamination, the mother libraries and the child libraries were prepared a month apart and sequenced in separate runs. For each donor, between about 450,000 and 2,300,000 distinct TCR beta clonotypes were identified. Naive TCR beta clonotypes were estimated from low-frequency clonotypes matched to each donor's FACS-determined naive share, without sorting.

This sequence was found in a boy aged 5-17 years in good health. Sequencing was done on a sample of blood. Rearrangement joined TRBV29-1 to TRBJ1-1, with 9 bases aligning to TRBD1. CDR3 region: CSVEGGQGMNTEAFF. The sequenced DNA is TGCAGCGTTGAAGGCGGACAGGGGATGAACACTGAAGCTTTCTTT.